The rows below give T cell receptor beta chains drawn from one sample of a study of CD8 T cells in ankylosing spondylitis. TCRdb ran MiXCR on the 5' RACE reads and lists one entry per CDR3 protein. The sample has around 18,000 distinct CDR3 sequences, 7% to 10% seen once. The sequenced sample consisted of blood. These receptor sequences come from a male donor with ankylosing spondylitis or in good health (not recorded which). CDR3s include the opening cysteine and the closing phenylalanine or tryptophan. The order of the fields is V gene, clone size, J gene, D gene, CDR3 DNA, CDR3 protein. The D gene is left open where the match is weak. Size is omitted from some rows. Given values are once, few, many or a class for expanded clones.

v_call: TRBV28
clone_size: few
j_call: TRBJ2-4
d_call: .
cdr3_nt: TGTGCCAGCAGTCCCCCACTTCTAGCCAAAAACATTCAGTACTTC
cdr3_aa: CASSPPLLAKNIQYF

v_call: TRBV20-1
clone_size: many
j_call: TRBJ2-3
d_call: .
cdr3_nt: TGCAGTGCTAGAGATCCAAATACGCAGTATTTT
cdr3_aa: CSARDPNTQYF

v_call: TRBV12-3/TRBV12-4
clone_size: many
j_call: TRBJ1-6
d_call: .
cdr3_nt: TGTGCCAGCACCCTCGGTGGAGCACCCCTCCACTTT
cdr3_aa: CASTLGGAPLHF

v_call: TRBV9
clone_size: few
j_call: TRBJ2-1
d_call: .
cdr3_nt: TGTGCCAGCAGCTTGTCTCTAGCGATTCGGGAGCAGTTCTTC
cdr3_aa: CASSLSLAIREQFF

v_call: TRBV7-3
clone_size: .
j_call: TRBJ2-1
d_call: .
cdr3_nt: TGTGCCAGCAGCCCCCTTCCTAGGAAGGAGCAGTTCTTC
cdr3_aa: CASSPLPRKEQFF

v_call: TRBV7-3
clone_size: .
j_call: TRBJ1-5
d_call: .
cdr3_nt: TGTGCCAGCAGCCCCCAAGGACAGCCCCAGCATTTT
cdr3_aa: CASSPQGQPQHF

v_call: TRBV28
clone_size: many
j_call: TRBJ1-5
d_call: .
cdr3_nt: TGTGCCAGCAGTGCCTCAGGGTGGCAGGCCGAGGGAAATCAGCCCCAGCATTTT
cdr3_aa: CASSASGWQAEGNQPQHF

v_call: TRBV7-2
clone_size: .
j_call: TRBJ2-7
d_call: .
cdr3_nt: TGTGCCAGCAGCCCGGCGTGGTTCGGATCAACAAACTACGAGCAGTACTTC
cdr3_aa: CASSPAWFGSTNYEQYF

v_call: TRBV29-1
clone_size: many
j_call: TRBJ2-7
d_call: .
cdr3_nt: TGCAGCGTTATGACTTACGAGCAGTACTTC
cdr3_aa: CSVMTYEQYF

v_call: TRBV29-1
clone_size: .
j_call: TRBJ1-1
d_call: TRBD1
cdr3_nt: TGCAGCGGGTCAACAGGGGGGAACACTGAAGCTTTCTTT
cdr3_aa: CSGSTGGNTEAFF

v_call: TRBV15
clone_size: many
j_call: TRBJ2-1
d_call: TRBD2
cdr3_nt: TGTGCCACCAGCCGGACTAGCGGGGACTACAATGAGCAGTTCTTC
cdr3_aa: CATSRTSGDYNEQFF

v_call: TRBV9
clone_size: many
j_call: TRBJ2-2
d_call: .
cdr3_nt: TGTGCCAGCAGCGTAGCGACTAGGGTTTACACCGGGGAGCTGTTTTTT
cdr3_aa: CASSVATRVYTGELFF

v_call: TRBV6-6
clone_size: few
j_call: TRBJ2-5
d_call: TRBD2
cdr3_nt: TGTGCCAGCAGTTACTCATTGGGACTAGCAGAGGAGACCCAGTACTTC
cdr3_aa: CASSYSLGLAEETQYF

v_call: TRBV7-2
clone_size: many
j_call: TRBJ2-2
d_call: .
cdr3_nt: TGTGCCAGCCTCTTGGGGGCGGGGACCGGGGAGCTGTTTTTT
cdr3_aa: CASLLGAGTGELFF

v_call: TRBV19
clone_size: .
j_call: TRBJ2-1
d_call: .
cdr3_nt: TGTGCCAGTAGTCCTTGGACTGCCTTCAATGAGCAGTTCTTC
cdr3_aa: CASSPWTAFNEQFF

v_call: TRBV7-3
clone_size: many
j_call: TRBJ2-2
d_call: TRBD1
cdr3_nt: TGTGCCAGCAGCTCCCCCGGGACAGGGTCCACCGGGGAGCTGTTTTTT
cdr3_aa: CASSSPGTGSTGELFF

v_call: TRBV5-1
clone_size: many
j_call: TRBJ1-4
d_call: .
cdr3_nt: TGCGCCAGCAGCTTACCGGACGCGGAAAAACTGTTTTTT
cdr3_aa: CASSLPDAEKLFF